This T cell receptor (beta chain) was captured in a study of cytomegalovirus exposure and HLA in healthy donors. The CDR3 has 13 residues. Per germline, CDR1 SGHRS and CDR2 YFSETQ. Trimming pared 4 bases from V and 0 bases from J, leaving 8 bases between. The approximately 120-subject validation cohort, separate from the 666-subject first cohort, included the donors. Assay used: immunoSEQ multiplex PCR; TCRdb lists only in-frame clones, some missing. Found here are 100,000 to 130,000 clones, nearly 97% of them singletons; the top ten hold roughly 0.66%. Note on this clone: Its target is unknown.

Study outcomes and limitations: Most sequenced TCRs were rare (though some public TCRs occurred in many donors).

The sample taken for sequencing was PBMCs. V usage is TRBV5-1 and J usage is TRBJ2-7, with D unresolved. This receptor was identified in a woman younger than 35 in good health and CMV-seronegative. The CDR3 loop is CASSTVSSYEQYF. The DNA for the CDR3 is TGCGCCAGCAGCACCGTTAGCTCCTACGAGCAGTACTTC. The full variable domain, with the rest looked up from reference TRBV5-1 and TRBJ2-7, is KAGVTQTPRYLIKTRGQQVTLSCSPISGHRSVSWYQQTPGQGLQFLFEYFSETQRNKGNFPGRFSGRQFSNSRSEMNVSTLELGDSALYLCASSTVSSYEQYFGPGTRLTVT.